The next 15 T cell receptor beta chains were all read from a single sample in a study of blood T cell repertoires in COVID-19. TCRdb's table, derived via immunoSEQ multiplex PCR, lists solely in-frame clones and lacks some. The data hold 25,000 to 35,000 clones, with 65% to 85% observed a single time. What was sequenced was peripheral blood. These receptors were obtained from an older woman with acute or convalescent COVID-19.

The rearrangement uses TRBV30 and TRBJ1-2; the D gene is possibly TRBD1 (5 bases). The CDR3 is 13 residues long. Germline values: CDR1 GTSNPN, CDR2 SVGIG (reference sequence). Trimming took off 0 bases at V and 8 bases at J, with 13 bases between the two ends. CDR3 coding DNA: TGTGCCTGGAGTGTACGGGGGGGTACGGGCTACACCTTC. It yields the protein CAWSVRGGTGYTF.

The V call is TRBV6-6, the J call TRBJ1-6; TRBD1 might be the D (6 bases). Germline lookup yields CDR1 MNHNY and CDR2 SVGAGI (reference sequence). This CDR3 is 12 amino acids long. The germline V and J ends were trimmed by 5 bases and 10 bases, with 9 bases remaining between them. CDR3 nucleotides: TGTGCCAGCAGTCACAGGGAATCACCCCTCCACTTT. Translated: CASSHRESPLHF.

V and J are TRBV5-1 and TRBJ1-1; 12 bases agree with TRBD1. Trimming removed 4 bases from V and 2 bases from J; junction bases left unmatched: 0. Germline V gene data show CDR1 as SGHRS and CDR2 as YFSETQ. The CDR3 contains 14 residues. CDR3 coding DNA: TGCGCCAGCAGCGGGACAGGGGGCAACACTGAAGCTTTCTTT. Translated: CASSGTGGNTEAFF.

The J gene is TRBJ1-5, the V gene TRBV27; TRBD1 matches at 8 bases. The trim removed 5 bases at V and 4 bases at J, leaving 10 bases unmatched. The CDR3 extends over 16 amino acids. Germline V gene sequence: CDR1 MNHEY, CDR2 SMNVEV (reference sequence). CDR3 DNA: TGTGCCAGCAGTCCTTTGAGGACAGGGATGAATCAGCCCCAGCATTTT. Translated, it gives CASSPLRTGMNQPQHF.

V usage is TRBV28 and J usage is TRBJ2-2, with a possible D match to TRBD2 (5 bases). V lost 1 base to trimming and J lost 2 bases, with 8 bases between them. CDR3 length: 15 amino acids. Germline V gene lookup returns CDR1 MDHEN and CDR2 SYDVKM. CDR3 coding DNA: TGTGCCAGCAGTTTATCCGGGATAAACACCGGGGAGCTGTTTTTT. The encoded protein is CASSLSGINTGELFF. Supplemented by reference TRBV28 and TRBJ2-2, the full variable domain reads DVKVTQSSRYLVKRTGEKVFLECVQDMDHENMFWYRQDPGLGLRLIYFSYDVKMKEKGDIPEGYSVSREKKERFSLILESASTNQTSMYLCASSLSGINTGELFFGEGSRLTVL.

In DNA form, the CDR3 reads TGTGCCAGCAGCTCTCGGACAGGGTCCGGGGCCAACGTCCTGACTTTC. Its translation: CASSSRTGSGANVLTF. The V gene is TRBV9, the J gene TRBJ2-6; the match to TRBD1 covers 8 bases. In germline, CDR1 is SGDLS, CDR2 YYNGEE. V shed 4 bases, J shed 4 bases, and the junction held 7 bases outside the gene matches. The CDR3 extends over 16 amino acids.

The CDR3 DNA reads as TGCGCCAGCAGCTCGGGACAGTACCACAATGAGCAGTTCTTC. Translation gives CASSSGQYHNEQFF. The genes are TRBV5-1 and TRBJ2-1, with 7 bases aligning to TRBD1. The CDR3 loop spans 14 amino acids. Per the germline V gene, CDR1 is SGHRS and CDR2 is YFSETQ. Trimming at V came to 3 bases and at J to 5 bases, leaving 5 bases not matched to a gene.

This clone appeared a few times. V is TRBV7-2 and J is TRBJ2-1; 9 bases are a match to TRBD2. The CDR3 loop spans 15 amino acids. V was clipped by 6 bases and J by 2 bases; unmatched bases: 5. Germline V gives CDR1 SGHTA, CDR2 FQGNSA. The CDR3 DNA reads as TGTGCCAGCAGGCGCGGGGGGGAGCCCTACAATGAGCAGTTCTTC. It yields the protein CASRRGGEPYNEQFF.

This chain links TRBV5-1 with TRBJ1-1; 11 positions agree with TRBD1. The CDR3 length is 13 residues. In germline, CDR1 is SGHRS, CDR2 YFSETQ. V trimming: 4 bases; J trimming: 11 bases; junction bases outside the gene matches: 7. CDR3 residues: CASSHPGQGVAFF. The CDR3 nucleotides read TGCGCCAGCAGCCATCCGGGACAGGGGGTTGCTTTCTTT.

This chain joins TRBV5-1 and TRBJ2-7; D is ambiguous. V lost 2 bases, J lost 3 bases, and 9 bases lay in between. The germline CDR1 and CDR2 sequences are SGHRS and YFSETQ. The CDR3 is made up of 13 amino acids. In DNA, the CDR3 is TGCGCCAGCAGCTTAGACTCTGACTACGAGCAGTACTTC. Its translation: CASSLDSDYEQYF. The full variable domain, completed using reference TRBV5-1 and TRBJ2-7, is KAGVTQTPRYLIKTRGQQVTLSCSPISGHRSVSWYQQTPGQGLQFLFEYFSETQRNKGNFPGRFSGRQFSNSRSEMNVSTLELGDSALYLCASSLDSDYEQYFGPGTRLTVT.

The chain couples TRBV5-1 to TRBJ2-2, with 7 positions matching TRBD1. The CDR3 extends over 15 amino acids. V shed 3 bases and J 1 base; nucleotides not matched to a gene: 3. The germline CDR1 and CDR2 sequences are SGHRS and YFSETQ. CDR3 coding DNA: TGCGCCAGCAGCTCGCACAGGGGGAACACCGGGGAGCTGTTTTTT. Translating it yields CASSSHRGNTGELFF.

The sample holds one count of this clone. The chain carries TRBV10-2 and TRBJ1-1; possible D gene TRBD1, 6 bases. Germline CDR1 is WSHSY and CDR2 is SAAADI. Trimming took off 6 bases at V and 7 bases at J, with 15 bases between the two ends. The length of the CDR3 is 13 residues. The CDR3: CASSPHRGGEAFF. The CDR3 DNA reads as TGCGCCAGCAGCCCCCATAGGGGGGGTGAAGCTTTCTTT.

Only a few counts were recorded for this clone. The rearrangement uses TRBV18 and TRBJ1-2; D might be TRBD1 (6 bases). The CDR3 is made up of 14 amino acids. V was shortened by 4 bases and J by 6 bases, with 15 bases between the two germline ends. Germline loops: CDR1 KGHSH, CDR2 LQKENI. The CDR3 coding sequence is TGTGCCAGCTCACGGTCAGGGGAGCGAAATGGCTACACCTTC. Protein: CASSRSGERNGYTF.

The CDR3 nucleotides are TGTGCCACCAGCAGAGCACAGCTTAATTCACCCCTCCACTTT. Translated: CATSRAQLNSPLHF. The chain employs TRBV15 and TRBJ1-6, with no clear D. This CDR3 contains 14 residues. The V and J ends lost 1 base and 6 bases respectively, with 7 bases between them. In germline, CDR1 is LNHNV, CDR2 YYDKDF (reference sequence).

This chain connects TRBV30 to TRBJ1-6; D gene uncertain. V was trimmed by 7 bases and J by 5 bases, leaving 9 bases between them. Germline CDR1 GTSNPN, CDR2 SVGIG (reference sequence). CDR3 length: 12 amino acids. The CDR3 is CASRLHNSPLHF. In DNA, the CDR3 is TGTGCCTCGCGGTTGCATAATTCACCCCTCCACTTT.